Below, 24 T cell receptor beta chains from the same sample are listed, as sequenced in a study of CD8+ T cells in alopecia areata. Sequencing used cDNA as its template, made by extracting RNA and reverse transcribing it. Repertoires were generated with immunoSEQ multiplex PCR, while TCRdb's copy carries only in-frame clones and drops some. The profile shows about 130,000 clones, around three fifths of them singletons. The sample consisted of CD4+ T cells sorted from blood, taken at week 0. These receptors came from a human donor with alopecia areata.

V and J are TRBV7-2 and TRBJ2-3; D might be TRBD2 (5 bases). The germline V and J ends were trimmed by 5 bases and 6 bases, with 9 bases remaining between them. The CDR3 has 12 residues. CDR1 SGHTA and CDR2 FQGNSA come from the germline V gene. This CDR3 is CASSRTRDTQYF. The CDR3 region has the DNA TGTGCCAGCAGCAGGACTCGGGATACGCAGTATTTT.

The chain combines TRBV29-1 with TRBJ2-1; 8 nucleotides line up with TRBD2. CDR1 and CDR2 from the germline V gene are SQVTM and ANQGSEA. The CDR3 contains 19 residues. Trimming removed 7 bases from V and 2 bases from J; junction bases left unmatched: 22. Written as DNA, the CDR3 is TGCAGCGCCGTCTTCACCGTGGCTGGCGGGAGGCCGACCTACAATGAGCAGTTCTTC. Protein: CSAVFTVAGGRPTYNEQFF.

V usage is TRBV18 and J usage is TRBJ1-2, with TRBD1 matching over 7 bases. With 2 bases clipped from V and 5 bases from J, the junction kept 5 bases outside the gene matches. CDR3 size: 14 residues. Germline loops: CDR1 KGHSH, CDR2 LQKENI. The CDR3 spells CASSPGQDRYGYTF. CDR3 bases: TGTGCCAGCTCACCAGGACAGGACCGGTATGGCTACACCTTC.

The chain employs TRBV9 and TRBJ2-1, with TRBD2 identical over 9 bases. The CDR3 spans 15 residues. V shed 3 bases, J shed 4 bases, and the junction held 5 bases outside the gene matches. Germline V gives CDR1 SGDLS, CDR2 YYNGEE. The CDR3 loop is CASSDRAGGYNEQFF. The CDR3 DNA sequence: TGTGCCAGCAGCGACCGAGCGGGGGGTTACAATGAGCAGTTCTTC.

This chain links TRBV7-9 with TRBJ2-2; D remains ambiguous. The CDR3 has 13 amino acids. V lost 2 bases and J 3 bases, leaving 4 bases between the germline ends. Per the germline V gene, CDR1 is SEHNR and CDR2 is FQNEAQ (reference sequence). CDR3 sequence (DNA): TGTGCCAGCAGCTTAACAGACACCGGGGAGCTGTTTTTT. This translates into CASSLTDTGELFF.

This chain connects TRBV5-1 to TRBJ1-6; no clear D. Trimming took off 8 bases at V and 6 bases at J, with 12 bases between the two ends. From germline, CDR1 is SGHRS and CDR2 YFSETQ. The CDR3 runs to 13 residues. Here the CDR3 DNA reads TGCGCCAGTGCGCTGGGAAGTAATTCACCCCTCCACTTT. This sequence encodes CASALGSNSPLHF.

This clone turned up a few times. The chain has TRBV19 and TRBJ1-2; no reliable D call. CDR3 length: 12 residues. Between the trimmed V and J ends, which lost 9 bases and 2 bases, there was a span of 10 bases. CDR1 is LNHDA and CDR2 is SQIVND in the germline V gene (reference sequence). This chain's CDR3 is CASRRENYGYTF. CDR3 coding DNA: TGTGCCAGCCGAAGAGAAAACTATGGCTACACCTTC. Supplemented by reference TRBV19 and TRBJ1-2, the full variable domain reads DGGITQSPKYLFRKEGQNVTLSCEQNLNHDAMYWYRQDPGQGLRLIYYSQIVNDFQKGDIAEGYSVSREKKESFPLTVTSAQKNPTAFYLCASRRENYGYTFGSGTRLTVV.

The chain joins TRBV15 to TRBJ1-1; TRBD1 aligns across 8 bases. V trimming: 1 base; J trimming: 8 bases; junction bases outside the gene matches: 15. Germline V gene lookup returns CDR1 LNHNV and CDR2 YYDKDF (reference sequence). The CDR3 is 17 amino acids. The CDR3 loop is CATSRAGGQGLLAEAFF. In nucleotides, the CDR3 is TGTGCCACCAGCAGAGCGGGAGGACAGGGTCTATTGGCAGAAGCTTTCTTT.

This chain uses TRBV2 with TRBJ1-5; D unclear. Trimming took off 6 bases at V and 5 bases at J, with 17 bases between the two ends. CDR1 is SNHLY, CDR2 FYNNEI, per germline. The CDR3 extends over 15 amino acids. The CDR3 DNA reads as TGTGCCAGCAGGGCGCGGGCGGCCATTGATCAGCCCCAGCATTTT. It yields the protein CASRARAAIDQPQHF.

The V gene is TRBV7-8, the J gene TRBJ2-7; D perhaps matches TRBD2 (5 bases). CDR3 length equals 14 residues. CDR1 and CDR2 from the germline V gene are SGHVS and FQNEAQ. V gave up 3 bases and J gave up 2 bases, with 11 bases separating them. The CDR3 DNA sequence: TGTGCCAGCAGCTTGAGCGTCGGGACCTACGAGCAGTACTTC. Amino acid sequence: CASSLSVGTYEQYF.

The chain combines TRBV5-1 with TRBJ1-2; 9 bases are a match to TRBD1. This CDR3 has 15 amino acids. Per the germline V gene, CDR1 is SGHRS and CDR2 is YFSETQ. Germline trimming cut 0 bases from V and 3 bases from J; bases unmatched to any gene: 3. This CDR3 is CASSLATGGDYGYTF. CDR3 in DNA: TGCGCCAGCAGCTTGGCGACAGGGGGGGACTATGGCTACACCTTC.

The chain joins TRBV9 to TRBJ2-3, with 7 bases matching TRBD2. The CDR3 loop spans 15 amino acids. J was trimmed by 5 bases and V by 0 bases; bases with no gene match: 6. CDR1 is SGDLS, CDR2 YYNGEE, per germline. The CDR3, as DNA: TGTGCCAGCAGCGTAGAAATAGGGGAGGGAGATACGCAGTATTTT. Translated: CASSVEIGEGDTQYF.

This sequence joins TRBV7-9 and TRBJ1-2; D is unresolved. Deletions cut 1 base from V and 4 bases from J, with 7 bases between. CDR1 is SEHNR and CDR2 is FQNEAQ in the germline V gene (reference sequence). The CDR3 is 13 residues long. The CDR3 DNA follows: TGTGCCAGCAGCTTAGACAGATTCTATGGCTACACCTTC. Amino acid sequence: CASSLDRFYGYTF.

This clone came up once. The chain couples TRBV5-1 to TRBJ2-3; D is possibly TRBD2 (6 bases). Germline CDR1 and CDR2: SGHRS and YFSETQ. The V gene lost 4 bases and the J gene lost 4 bases, with 13 bases spanning the gap. The CDR3 is made up of 14 amino acids. The CDR3 DNA reads TGCGCCAGCAGCGCCGGGAGTGGCCCAGATACGCAGTATTTT. Its translation: CASSAGSGPDTQYF.

On this clone: At one end the junction does not follow the germline gene, possibly because of a read error. The chain carries TRBV7-3 and TRBJ1-5; D uncertain. The CDR3 is 13 amino acids. Per the germline V gene, CDR1 is SGHTA and CDR2 is FQGTGA. CDR3 sequence (DNA): TGTGCCTGCGGGAGGGCCGTTAATCAGGCCCAGCATTTT. It is translated as CACGRAVNQAQHF.

This clone was picked up one time. V and J are TRBV7-8 and TRBJ2-3; 12 positions agree with TRBD2. The CDR3 is 18 residues long. CDR1 and CDR2 (germline): SGHVS, FQNEAQ. V shed 2 bases and J 2 bases; nucleotides not matched to a gene: 8. CDR3: CASSLHRLAGAPTDTQYF. The CDR3, as DNA: TGTGCCAGCAGCTTACACCGACTAGCGGGGGCCCCCACAGATACGCAGTATTTT.

This sequence joins TRBV5-6 and TRBJ2-5; D is undetermined. From germline, CDR1 is SGHDT and CDR2 YYEEEE. The CDR3 is 13 residues long. Trimming cost V 0 bases and J 5 bases, with 8 bases left between them. The CDR3 protein is CASSLAAGETQYF. In DNA, the CDR3 is TGTGCCAGCAGCTTGGCGGCTGGGGAGACCCAGTACTTC.

The chain recombines TRBV25-1 with TRBJ2-7; 7 bases map to TRBD1. V was clipped by 6 bases and J by 5 bases; unmatched bases: 4. This CDR3 is 12 amino acids long. Germline CDR1 and CDR2: MGHDK and SYGVNS. CDR3 bases: TGTGCCAGCAGAACAGGGGAAGACGAGCAGTACTTC. Amino acid sequence: CASRTGEDEQYF.

A single count supports this clone. The CDR3 sequence is CASSRGAQETQYF. The CDR3 DNA is TGTGCCAGTAGTAGGGGAGCACAAGAGACCCAGTACTTC. The chain recombines TRBV19 with TRBJ2-5, with a possible D match to TRBD2 (5 bases). V was cut by 4 bases and J by 2 bases, with 8 bases left in between. CDR1 and CDR2 from the germline V gene are LNHDA and SQIVND (reference sequence). The length of the CDR3 is 13 residues. Full variable domain (outside the CDR3, taken from reference TRBV19 and TRBJ2-5): DGGITQSPKYLFRKEGQNVTLSCEQNLNHDAMYWYRQDPGQGLRLIYYSQIVNDFQKGDIAEGYSVSREKKESFPLTVTSAQKNPTAFYLCASSRGAQETQYFGPGTRLLVL.

The chain employs TRBV4-1 and TRBJ1-6; 9 nucleotides match TRBD1. The CDR3 length is 15 residues. The germline CDR1 and CDR2 sequences are MGHRA and YSYEKL. V was clipped by 0 bases and J by 10 bases; unmatched bases: 4. CDR3 sequence: CASSQEGQGRSPLHF. DNA for the CDR3: TGCGCCAGCAGCCAAGAGGGACAGGGTCGGTCACCCCTCCACTTT.

The V gene is TRBV18, the J gene TRBJ2-7; 9 bases are shared with TRBD2. The CDR3 consists of 14 residues. CDR1 and CDR2 (germline): KGHSH, LQKENI. After removal of 2 bases from V and 7 bases from J, the junction contained 6 bases not matched to a gene. In DNA form, the CDR3 reads TGTGCCAGCTCACCAGGCGGGGGGGTCGTTGAGCAGTACTTC. It specifies CASSPGGGVVEQYF.

The J gene is TRBJ2-5, the V gene TRBV29-1; D unclear. V lost 7 bases and J lost 10, with 22 bases in between. The CDR3 runs to 13 residues. Germline loops: CDR1 SQVTM, CDR2 ANQGSEA. For the CDR3, the DNA is TGCAGCGCCCAAGAGGCAGGCCGAGTCGACCAGTACTTC. Amino acids: CSAQEAGRVDQYF.

There are a few counts of this clone. The chain employs TRBV7-9 and TRBJ2-7; 11 nucleotides align to TRBD2. This CDR3 has 16 residues. Unmatched junction bases numbered 7, after V lost 4 bases and J lost 2 bases. Germline CDR1 reads SEHNR; CDR2 reads FQNEAQ (reference sequence). This chain's CDR3 is CASSSGTSGFPYEQYF. CDR3 coding DNA: TGTGCCAGCAGCTCCGGGACTAGCGGATTCCCCTACGAGCAGTACTTC.

The rearrangement joins TRBV5-1 to TRBJ2-7; TRBD1 matches at 8 bases. Germline CDR1 and CDR2: SGHRS and YFSETQ. Losses at the gene ends were 4 bases for V and 6 bases for J; bases not matched to a gene: 3. The CDR3 covers 12 residues. The CDR3 loop is CASSIGTGEQYF. CDR3 coding DNA: TGCGCCAGCAGCATAGGGACAGGCGAGCAGTACTTC.